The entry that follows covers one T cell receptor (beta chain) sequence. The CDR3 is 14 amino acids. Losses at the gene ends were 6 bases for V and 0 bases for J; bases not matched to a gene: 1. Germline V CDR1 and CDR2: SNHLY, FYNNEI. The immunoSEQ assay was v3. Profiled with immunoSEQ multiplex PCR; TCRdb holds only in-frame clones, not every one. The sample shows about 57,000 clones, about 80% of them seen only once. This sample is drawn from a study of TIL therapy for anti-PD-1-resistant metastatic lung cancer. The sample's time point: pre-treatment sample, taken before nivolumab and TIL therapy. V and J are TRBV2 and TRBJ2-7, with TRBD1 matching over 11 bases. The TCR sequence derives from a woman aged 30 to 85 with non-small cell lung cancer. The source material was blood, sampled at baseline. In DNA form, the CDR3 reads TGTGCCAGCAGGGGGACAGGGGGCTCCTACGAGCAGTACTTC. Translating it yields CASRGTGGSYEQYF.